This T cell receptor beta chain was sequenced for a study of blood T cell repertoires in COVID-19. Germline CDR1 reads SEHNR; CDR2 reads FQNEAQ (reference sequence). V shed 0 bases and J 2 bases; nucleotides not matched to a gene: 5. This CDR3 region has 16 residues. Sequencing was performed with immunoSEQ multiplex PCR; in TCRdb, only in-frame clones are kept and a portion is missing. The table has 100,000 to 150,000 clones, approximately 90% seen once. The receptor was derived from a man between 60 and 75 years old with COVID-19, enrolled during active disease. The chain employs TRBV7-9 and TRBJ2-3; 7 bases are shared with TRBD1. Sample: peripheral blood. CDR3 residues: CASSLATGQPTDTQYF. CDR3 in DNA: TGTGCCAGCAGCTTAGCGACGGGACAGCCCACAGATACGCAGTATTTT.